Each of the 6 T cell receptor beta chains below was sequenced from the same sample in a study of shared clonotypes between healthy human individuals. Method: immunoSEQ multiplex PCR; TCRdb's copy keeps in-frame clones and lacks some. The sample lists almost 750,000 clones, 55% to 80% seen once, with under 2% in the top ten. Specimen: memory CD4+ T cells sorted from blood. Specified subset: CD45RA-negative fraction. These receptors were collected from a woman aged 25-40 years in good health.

Written as DNA, the CDR3 is TGCGCCAGCAGCTGGACTAGCGGGACTGAGCAGTTCTTC. Its protein is CASSWTSGTEQFF. V usage is TRBV5-1 and J usage is TRBJ2-1, with 12 bases lining up with TRBD2. Trimming at V came to 3 bases and at J to 9 bases, leaving 1 base not matched to a gene. Germline V gene lookup returns CDR1 SGHRS and CDR2 YFSETQ. The CDR3 has 13 amino acids. Full variable domain (outside the CDR3, taken from reference TRBV5-1 and TRBJ2-1): KAGVTQTPRYLIKTRGQQVTLSCSPISGHRSVSWYQQTPGQGLQFLFEYFSETQRNKGNFPGRFSGRQFSNSRSEMNVSTLELGDSALYLCASSWTSGTEQFFGPGTRLTVL.

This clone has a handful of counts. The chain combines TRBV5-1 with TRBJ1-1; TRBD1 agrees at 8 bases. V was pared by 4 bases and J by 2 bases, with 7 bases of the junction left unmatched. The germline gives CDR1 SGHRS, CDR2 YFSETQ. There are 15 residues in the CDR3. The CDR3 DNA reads TGCGCCAGCAGCCGCGCGACAGGGGTCAACACTGAAGCTTTCTTT. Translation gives CASSRATGVNTEAFF.

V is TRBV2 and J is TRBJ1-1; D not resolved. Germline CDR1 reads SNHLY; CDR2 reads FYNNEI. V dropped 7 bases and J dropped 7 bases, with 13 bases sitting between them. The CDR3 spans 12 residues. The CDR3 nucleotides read TGTGCCAGCACCCGGACTCCGCTTGAAGCTTTCTTT. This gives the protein CASTRTPLEAFF.

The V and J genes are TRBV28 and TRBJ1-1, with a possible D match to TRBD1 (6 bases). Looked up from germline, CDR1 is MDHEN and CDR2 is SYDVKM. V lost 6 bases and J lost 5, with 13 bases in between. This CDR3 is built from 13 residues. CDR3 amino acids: CASRIGGGTEAFF. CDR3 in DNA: TGTGCCAGCAGGATAGGGGGGGGAACTGAAGCTTTCTTT.

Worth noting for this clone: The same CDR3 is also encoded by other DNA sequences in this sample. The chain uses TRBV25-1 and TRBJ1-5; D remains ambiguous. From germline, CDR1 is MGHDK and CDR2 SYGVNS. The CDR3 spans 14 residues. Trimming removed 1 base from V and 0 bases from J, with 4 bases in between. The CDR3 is CASSESGSNQPQHF. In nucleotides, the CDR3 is TGTGCCAGCAGTGAATCTGGTAGCAATCAGCCCCAGCATTTT.

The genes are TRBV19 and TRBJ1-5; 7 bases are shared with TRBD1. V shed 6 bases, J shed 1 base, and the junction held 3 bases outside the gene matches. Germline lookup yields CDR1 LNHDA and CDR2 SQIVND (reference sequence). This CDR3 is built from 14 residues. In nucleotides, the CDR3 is TGTGCCAGTAGGACAGGGTTGAGCAATCAGCCCCAGCATTTT. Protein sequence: CASRTGLSNQPQHF.